A selection of T cell receptor beta chains follows, all from one sample in a study of blood T cell repertoires in COVID-19. Using immunoSEQ multiplex PCR, the repertoire was profiled, and TCRdb retains in-frame clones only, with some absent. The profile covers approximately 76,000 clones, with approximately 80% appearing a single time and around 10% taken by the ten largest. The sample consisted of peripheral blood. Receptors originate from a man in his fifties or sixties with acute or convalescent COVID-19. Each CDR3 is given with its conserved first and last residue. The D gene is left open where the match is weak. A row's size may be missing; if present it is once, few, many or a size class.

v_call,d_call,clone_size,j_call,cdr3_aa,cdr3_nt
TRBV6-6,TRBD1,few,TRBJ1-4,CASSWTGPEKLFF,TGTGCCAGCAGTTGGACAGGACCTGAAAAACTGTTTTTT
TRBV6-1,TRBD1,once,TRBJ1-6,CASSDLDRGFRRGNSPLHF,TGTGCCAGCAGTGACTTAGACAGGGGATTTCGGCGGGGCAATTCACCCCTCCACTTT
TRBV5-1,.,.,TRBJ1-1,CASSLGRVNTEAFF,TGCGCCAGCAGCTTGGGCAGGGTGAACACTGAAGCTTTCTTT
TRBV27,TRBD1,few,TRBJ1-5,CASSLRQGNQPQHF,TGTGCCAGCAGTCTCCGACAGGGGAATCAGCCCCAGCATTTT
TRBV7-9,.,.,TRBJ2-3,CASSLPTVSSSTDTQYF,TGTGCCAGCAGTTTACCGACAGTCTCTTCTAGCACAGATACGCAGTATTTT
TRBV5-5,.,.,TRBJ2-7,CASSRTSYEQYF,TGTGCCAGCAGCCGGACATCTTACGAGCAGTACTTC
TRBV4-1,.,.,TRBJ2-1,CASSQDLGLDTYNEQFF,TGCGCCAGCAGCCAAGATCTGGGTCTAGATACCTACAATGAGCAGTTCTTC
TRBV19,.,.,TRBJ1-5,CASSYSRVSNQPQHF,TGTGCCAGTAGTTACTCCAGGGTAAGCAATCAGCCCCAGCATTTT
TRBV6-5,.,.,TRBJ2-7,CASRMGASYEQYF,TGTGCCAGCAGGATGGGGGCCTCCTACGAGCAGTACTTC
TRBV11-3,.,.,TRBJ2-3,CASSSQGYTDTQYF,TGTGCCAGCAGCTCACAGGGTTACACAGATACGCAGTATTTT
TRBV15,.,.,TRBJ1-1,CATSRDRGSTEAFF,TGTGCCACCAGCAGAGACAGGGGTAGTACTGAAGCTTTCTTT
TRBV7-9,TRBD1,.,TRBJ1-5,CASSSGQGNQPQHF,TGTGCCAGCAGCTCAGGACAGGGAAATCAGCCCCAGCATTTT
TRBV3-1/TRBV3-2,.,few,TRBJ1-5,CASSIPGGQPQHF,TGTGCCAGCAGCATCCCGGGAGGTCAGCCCCAGCATTTT
TRBV10-3,.,.,TRBJ1-1,CAISERGQNTEAFF,TGTGCCATCAGTGAGAGGGGACAGAACACTGAAGCTTTCTTT
TRBV3-1/TRBV3-2,.,.,TRBJ2-5,CASSTRRVYPQETQYF,TGTGCCAGCAGTACTCGCCGGGTATACCCCCAAGAGACCCAGTACTTC
TRBV15,TRBD2,.,TRBJ2-5,CATSRDREGTSGVAETQYF,TGTGCCACCAGCAGAGATCGAGAGGGGACTAGCGGGGTGGCAGAGACCCAGTACTTC
TRBV19,TRBD2,.,TRBJ2-3,CASSWGGDTQYF,TGTGCCAGTAGTTGGGGGGGGGATACGCAGTATTTT
TRBV5-8,.,once,TRBJ1-5,CASSFRGALRGNQPQHF,TGTGCCAGCAGCTTTCGGGGGGCCCTACGTGGGAATCAGCCCCAGCATTTT